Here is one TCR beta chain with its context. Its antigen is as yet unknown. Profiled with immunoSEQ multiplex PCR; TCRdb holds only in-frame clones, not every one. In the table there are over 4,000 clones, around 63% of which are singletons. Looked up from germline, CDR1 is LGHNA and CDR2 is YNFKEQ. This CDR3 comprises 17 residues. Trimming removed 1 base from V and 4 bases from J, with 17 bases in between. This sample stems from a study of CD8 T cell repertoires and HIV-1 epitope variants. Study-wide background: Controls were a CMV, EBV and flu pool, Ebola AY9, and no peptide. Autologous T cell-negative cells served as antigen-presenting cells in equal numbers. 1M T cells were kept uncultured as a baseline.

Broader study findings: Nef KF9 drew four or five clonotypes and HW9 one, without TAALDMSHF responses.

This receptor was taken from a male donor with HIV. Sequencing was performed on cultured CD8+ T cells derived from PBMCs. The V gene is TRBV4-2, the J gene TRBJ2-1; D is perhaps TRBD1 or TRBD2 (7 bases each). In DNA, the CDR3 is TGTGCCAGCAGCCAAGTGACAGGGAGGGAGGGATACAATGAGCAGTTCTTC. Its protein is CASSQVTGREGYNEQFF.